The next 2 T cell receptor beta chains were all read from a single sample in a study of blood T cell repertoires in COVID-19. Profiling relied on immunoSEQ multiplex PCR, and the TCRdb table lists in-frame clones only, not all of them. Among about 95,000 clones listed, 87% were seen once. Sample: peripheral blood. Receptors were obtained from a human donor in a cohort sampled during active COVID-19.

The chain uses TRBV19 and TRBJ2-1, with 10 bases that match TRBD1. The J segment lost 9 bases and the V segment lost 8 bases, leaving 7 bases of the junction unmatched. CDR1 is LNHDA, CDR2 SQIVND, per germline (reference sequence). This CDR3 contains 13 residues. The CDR3 sequence: CASGGTGEGEQFF. In nucleotides, the CDR3 is TGTGCCAGTGGGGGGACAGGGGAAGGTGAGCAGTTCTTC.

This clone turned up a few times. CDR3 residues: CASTLGYGYTF. The CDR3 DNA sequence: TGTGCCAGTACCCTAGGCTATGGCTACACCTTC. This chain joins TRBV19 and TRBJ1-2, with D unresolved. There are 11 residues in the CDR3. Trimming shortened V by 7 bases and J by 4 bases, and 7 bases separated the two germline ends. Germline CDR1 is LNHDA and CDR2 is SQIVND (reference sequence).